The 9 T cell receptor beta chains below come from one sample, sequenced in a study of technical replicates of blood from several donors. Assay used: immunoSEQ multiplex PCR; TCRdb lists only in-frame clones, some missing. The sample consists of 68,000 or so clones, approximately 93% of them appearing once. Source material: PBMCs. Receptor source: a human donor in good health. Some clones in this sample may be carry-over from other donors' samples.

This chain joins TRBV7-6 and TRBJ1-1; D gene unclear. The V end lost 5 bases, the J end lost 11 bases, and 15 bases lay between the germline ends. CDR3 length: 12 residues. CDR1 and CDR2 from the germline V gene are SGHVS and FNYEAQ. CDR3 coding DNA: TGTGCCAGCAGCCCCCCGCTCTCCGGGGCTTTCTTT. It translates to CASSPPLSGAFF.

V is TRBV5-1 and J is TRBJ2-7, with D possibly being TRBD2 (6 bases). Germline V gives CDR1 SGHRS, CDR2 YFSETQ. The V end was cut by 1 base, the J end by 3 bases, with 11 bases between. This CDR3 region has 14 residues. Here the CDR3 DNA reads TGCGCCAGCAGCTTGAGCGGAGGGTACTACGAGCAGTACTTC. Translated, it gives CASSLSGGYYEQYF.

The chain has TRBV7-9 and TRBJ1-4; D is possibly TRBD1 (6 bases). The germline gives CDR1 SEHNR, CDR2 FQNEAQ (reference sequence). The CDR3 totals 14 residues. Trimming took off 1 base at V and 8 bases at J, with 11 bases between the two ends. In DNA, the CDR3 is TGTGCCAGCAGCTTAGGCAGGGGTTCAGAAAAACTGTTTTTT. It encodes CASSLGRGSEKLFF.

CDR3 region: CASNRGGSNQPQHF. For the CDR3, the DNA is TGTGCCAGCAACAGGGGCGGAAGCAATCAGCCCCAGCATTTT. The J gene is TRBJ1-5, the V gene TRBV2; 7 nucleotides line up with TRBD1. CDR1 is SNHLY and CDR2 is FYNNEI in the germline V gene. V shed 7 bases, J shed 1 base, and the junction held 4 bases outside the gene matches. This CDR3 is built from 14 residues.

CDR3: CASSLVRGSSYNEQFF. The CDR3 coding sequence is TGTGCCAGCAGCTTAGTGCGGGGGAGCTCCTACAATGAGCAGTTCTTC. The genes are TRBV11-2 and TRBJ2-1; 7 bases match TRBD2. This CDR3 region has 16 residues. V shed 1 base, J shed 0 bases, and the junction held 3 bases outside the gene matches. Germline assignment: CDR1 SGHAT and CDR2 FQNNGV.

This chain uses TRBV18 with TRBJ2-1; D is perhaps TRBD2 (6 bases). The CDR3 runs to 17 residues. Between the trimmed V and J ends, which lost 4 bases and 2 bases, there was a span of 18 bases. The V gene's germline CDR1 is KGHSH and CDR2 LQKENI. The CDR3 here is CASSLLSGIGTYNEQFF. The CDR3 DNA reads TGTGCCAGCTCACTCCTTAGCGGCATCGGGACCTACAATGAGCAGTTCTTC. Variable domain in full (rest from reference TRBV18 and TRBJ2-1): NAGVMQNPRHLVRRRGQEARLRCSPMKGHSHVYWYRQLPEEGLKFMVYLQKENIIDESGMPKERFSAEFPKEGPSILRIQQVVRGDSAAYFCASSLLSGIGTYNEQFFGPGTRLTVL.

The CDR3 DNA reads TGTGCCAGCAGCGCGAAGCGCACAGATACGCAGTATTTT. It is translated as CASSAKRTDTQYF. The gene calls are TRBV7-2 and TRBJ2-3; D remains unclear. V lost 5 bases and J lost 1, with 7 bases in between. Per germline, CDR1 SGHTA and CDR2 FQGNSA. The CDR3 runs 13 residues.

This chain uses TRBV9 with TRBJ2-1, with 7 bases fitting TRBD2. This CDR3 comprises 15 residues. Germline CDR1 and CDR2: SGDLS and YYNGEE. The J segment lost 4 bases and the V segment lost 0 bases, leaving 4 bases of the junction unmatched. CDR3 residues: CASSVEWGGYNEQFF. The CDR3, as DNA: TGTGCCAGCAGCGTAGAATGGGGGGGATACAATGAGCAGTTCTTC.

V usage is TRBV15 and J usage is TRBJ2-5, with a tentative D call TRBD1 (6 bases). The CDR3 sequence is 17 residues long. Trimming took 3 bases from V and 0 from J, leaving 17 bases between them. CDR1 is LNHNV and CDR2 is YYDKDF in the germline V gene (reference sequence). CDR3: CATSRTTLQGNQETQYF. CDR3 bases: TGTGCCACCAGCAGGACCACACTACAGGGAAACCAAGAGACCCAGTACTTC. Full variable domain (remainder filled in from reference TRBV15 and TRBJ2-5): DAMVIQNPRYQVTQFGKPVTLSCSQTLNHNVMYWYQQKSSQAPKLLFHYYDKDFNNEADTPDNFQSRRPNTSFCFLDIRSPGLGDTAMYLCATSRTTLQGNQETQYFGPGTRLLVL.